The 9 T cell receptor beta chains given below trace back to one sample, sequenced in a study of blood T cell repertoires in COVID-19 (dated by TCRdb to 2018 to 2021). Library prep was done by the immunoSEQ multiplex PCR assay. In its TCRdb copy, this immuneACCESS table keeps in-frame sequences only and misses some clones. Where compared with another copy, unresolved V genes explain less than half of these, and the others have no known cause. For this sample the table gives around 19,000 clones, of which approximately 90% were detected only once. Over 9.5% of the sample goes to the ten largest clones. The specimen was peripheral blood. These receptors came from a human donor in a cohort sampled during active COVID-19.

The chain joins TRBV15 to TRBJ2-2; 7 positions agree with TRBD1. Germline values: CDR1 LNHNV, CDR2 YYDKDF (reference sequence). The CDR3 has 17 residues. Germline trimming cut 3 bases from V and 7 bases from J; bases unmatched to any gene: 14. In DNA form, the CDR3 reads TGTGCCACCAGCAGCAAGAACTTAGGGGGCGTGGGCGGGGAGCTGTTTTTT. Protein product: CATSSKNLGGVGGELFF.

The genes are TRBV11-3 and TRBJ2-1; the D gene is possibly TRBD2 (5 bases). V shed 0 bases and J shed 6 bases, with 12 bases lying between them. CDR1 and CDR2 (germline): SGHNT, YENEEA. CDR3 length: 15 amino acids. CDR3 in DNA: TGTGCCAGCAGCTTAGAGGAGGACGGCTTCAATGAGCAGTTCTTC. Protein: CASSLEEDGFNEQFF.

V usage is TRBV2 and J usage is TRBJ2-1, with 8 bases aligning to TRBD1. J lost 9 bases, V lost 6 bases, and 13 bases had no gene match. This CDR3 comprises 15 residues. In germline, CDR1 is SNHLY, CDR2 FYNNEI. This chain's CDR3 is CASRPDRGLFPEQFF. The CDR3 DNA sequence: TGTGCCAGCAGACCCGACAGGGGCCTCTTTCCTGAGCAGTTCTTC.

The chain is built from TRBV18 and TRBJ2-2; tentative D call: TRBD2 (6 bases). The V end lost 5 bases, the J end lost 2 bases, and 18 bases lay between the germline ends. Germline lookup yields CDR1 KGHSH and CDR2 LQKENI. The CDR3 extends over 17 amino acids. CDR3 sequence reads: CASSIKPGTANTGELFF. For the CDR3, the DNA is TGTGCCAGCTCAATTAAGCCGGGGACTGCTAACACCGGGGAGCTGTTTTTT.

V gene TRBV29-1 combines with J gene TRBJ2-3, with 9 bases that match TRBD1. Germline V gene lookup returns CDR1 SQVTM and CDR2 ANQGSEA. The ends lost 6 bases at V and 0 bases at J; junction bases unmatched: 10. The CDR3 runs 16 residues. The CDR3 region has the DNA TGCAGCGTGGGAACCGGGACAGGGTTTAGCACAGATACGCAGTATTTT. Its protein is CSVGTGTGFSTDTQYF.

The CDR3: CASSQVADFFNSPLHF. CDR3 bases: TGTGCCAGCAGCCAAGTGGCGGATTTTTTTAATTCACCCCTCCACTTT. The rearrangement uses TRBV3-1 (or the pseudogene TRBV3-2) and TRBJ1-6, with D unresolved. Per the germline V gene, CDR1 is LGHDT and CDR2 is YNNKEL (reference sequence). CDR3 length: 16 amino acids. The V gene lost 1 base and the J gene lost 6 bases, with 13 bases spanning the gap.

The rearrangement joins TRBV19 to TRBJ2-2, with 10 bases lining up with TRBD1. Trimming cost V 5 bases and J 1 base; bases outside gene matches: 7. The CDR3 contains 17 residues. Germline lookup yields CDR1 LNHDA and CDR2 SQIVND (reference sequence). This CDR3 reads CASSFSTGGQNTGELFF. CDR3 bases: TGTGCCAGTAGTTTTTCGACAGGGGGCCAGAACACCGGGGAGCTGTTTTTT.

This chain uses TRBV4-2 with TRBJ1-5; maybe TRBD1 (5 bases). CDR3 length equals 17 residues. Trimming removed 4 bases from V and 3 bases from J, with 19 bases in between. Germline CDR1 is LGHNA and CDR2 is YNFKEQ. This chain's CDR3 is CASSLTLGQIPNQPQHF. In nucleotides, the CDR3 is TGTGCCAGCAGCCTGACGTTGGGGCAGATACCCAATCAGCCCCAGCATTTT.

The V gene is TRBV29-1, the J gene TRBJ2-1; no clear D. The CDR3 consists of 14 residues. CDR1 and CDR2 (germline): SQVTM, ANQGSEA. V lost 1 base, J lost 4 bases, and 11 bases lay in between. The CDR3 is CSVEVASWYNEQFF. The CDR3 DNA reads as TGCAGCGTTGAAGTTGCTAGTTGGTACAATGAGCAGTTCTTC.